This T cell receptor beta chain comes out of a study of blood T cell repertoires in COVID-19. Study context: Donors in the United States, Italy and Spain gave samples during acute or convalescent COVID-19. In each case, the material was cDNA or gDNA derived from T cells, B-cell-depleted T cells, or PBMCs.

This clone appeared a few times. Sequencing was performed with immunoSEQ multiplex PCR; in TCRdb, only in-frame clones are kept and a portion is missing. Counted here are 250,000 to 300,000 clones, around 88% occurring once; the ten biggest clones make up 5.5% to 7%. Trimming cost V 0 bases and J 6 bases, with 18 bases left between them. The CDR3 consists of 16 residues. In germline, CDR1 is LGHNA, CDR2 YNFKEQ. This receptor was taken from a woman between 25 and 40 years old who had recovered from COVID-19. The sample consisted of peripheral blood. The chain couples TRBV4-2 to TRBJ2-7, with a weak D call TRBD1 (6 bases). CDR3 residues: CASSQDVPDRASEQYF. CDR3 DNA: TGTGCCAGCAGCCAAGATGTCCCGGACAGAGCTAGCGAGCAGTACTTC.